This TCR beta chain was identified in a study of cytomegalovirus exposure and HLA in healthy donors. Whole-study results and caveats: Reports credit the classifier with highly specific, highly sensitive diagnosis of cytomegalovirus status. Earlier results showed most TCR beta V segments being productive about 90% or about 30% of the time. Differences between HLA loci emerged in a later analysis of TCR association rates, with DRB1 most and HLA-C fewest.

Germline lookup yields CDR1 KGHSH and CDR2 LQKENI. CDR3 size: 12 residues. The PCR was carried out with 60 Vbeta primers and 13 Jbeta primers. Some clones are missing from TCRdb's copy, which holds only in-frame ones; the method was immunoSEQ multiplex PCR. Altogether about 220,000 clones are present, roughly 75% being singletons, with the ten largest covering roughly 2%. This clone showed up just once. What it binds is unknown. Source material: PBMCs. This receptor was identified in a woman aged 25-40 years in good health and CMV-seronegative. The chain recombines TRBV18 with TRBJ2-5; D may be TRBD2 (5 bases). The DNA matches TRBJ2-7 better at its end, which makes the J call doubtful. CDR3 nucleotides: TGTGCCAGCTCACCAGGGAGTTACGAGCAGTACTTC. Its translation: CASSPGSYEQYF.